This TCR beta chain originates from a study of blood T cell repertoires in COVID-19. About the research overall: Samples taken during acute and convalescent COVID-19 were collected in the United States, Italy and Spain. The cDNA or gDNA used as material had been derived from T cells, B-cell-depleted T cells, or PBMCs.

Sequencing was performed with immunoSEQ multiplex PCR; in TCRdb, only in-frame clones are kept and a portion is missing. The sample shows over 40,000 clones, about 92% of them seen only once. V shed 7 bases and J 2 bases; nucleotides not matched to a gene: 6. The CDR3 spans 14 residues. This sequence was found in a human donor in a cohort sampled during active COVID-19. The chain is built from TRBV23-1 and TRBJ2-7; TRBD1 aligns across 9 bases. TRBV23-1 is an ORF for which the function is uncertain. What was sequenced was peripheral blood. CDR3 in DNA: TGCGCCAGCATCCGGGACAGGGCCACCTACGAGCAGTACTTC. Encoded protein: CASIRDRATYEQYF.